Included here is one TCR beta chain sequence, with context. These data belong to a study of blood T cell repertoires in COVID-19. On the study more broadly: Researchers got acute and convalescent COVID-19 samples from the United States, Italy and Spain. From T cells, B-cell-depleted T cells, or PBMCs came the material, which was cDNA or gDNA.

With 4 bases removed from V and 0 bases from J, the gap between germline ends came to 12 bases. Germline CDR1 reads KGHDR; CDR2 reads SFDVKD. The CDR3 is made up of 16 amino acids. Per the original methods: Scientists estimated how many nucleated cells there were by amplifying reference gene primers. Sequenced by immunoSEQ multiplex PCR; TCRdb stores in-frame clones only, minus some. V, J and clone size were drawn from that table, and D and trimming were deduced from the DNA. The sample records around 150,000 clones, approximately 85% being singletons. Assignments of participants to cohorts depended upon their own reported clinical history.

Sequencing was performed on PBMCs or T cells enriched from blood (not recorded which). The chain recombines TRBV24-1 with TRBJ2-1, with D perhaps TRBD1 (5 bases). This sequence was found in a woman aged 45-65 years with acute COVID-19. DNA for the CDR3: TGTGCCACCAGTGACGCGACAGCGACCTCCTACAATGAGCAGTTCTTC. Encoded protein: CATSDATATSYNEQFF.